These 23 T cell receptor beta chains came from one sample sequenced in a study of blood T cell repertoires in COVID-19. Using immunoSEQ multiplex PCR, the repertoire was profiled, and TCRdb retains in-frame clones only, with some absent. The profile shows approximately 210,000 clones, 85% of them singletons. The sample comprised peripheral blood. Source of these receptors: a man between 60 and 75 years old with COVID-19, enrolled during active disease.

The gene calls are TRBV25-1 and TRBJ1-1; no clear D gene. Trimming shortened V by 0 bases and J by 2 bases, and 7 bases separated the two germline ends. The CDR3 is 14 residues long. The V gene's germline CDR1 is MGHDK and CDR2 SYGVNS. CDR3 coding DNA: TGTGCCAGCAGTGAATATGGGCTAAACACTGAAGCTTTCTTT. Its protein product is CASSEYGLNTEAFF.

The chain carries TRBV5-1 and TRBJ2-3; no clear D. This CDR3 comprises 14 residues. CDR1 and CDR2 from the germline V gene are SGHRS and YFSETQ. V dropped 3 bases and J dropped 0 bases, with 8 bases sitting between them. The chain's CDR3 is CASSSSRSTDTQYF. Here the CDR3 DNA reads TGCGCCAGCAGCTCGAGTCGAAGCACAGATACGCAGTATTTT.

This sequence joins TRBV29-1 and TRBJ1-2; 7 nucleotides agree with TRBD1. With V trimmed by 6 bases and J by 2 bases, 12 bases remained unmatched. CDR3 length: 15 amino acids. Germline CDR1 SQVTM, CDR2 ANQGSEA. DNA of the CDR3: TGCAGCGTCTCACCTCCGACAGGGAAGAACTATGGCTACACCTTC. This gives the protein CSVSPPTGKNYGYTF.

The gene calls are TRBV5-4 and TRBJ1-1; D gene ambiguous. The V gene's germline CDR1 is SGHNT and CDR2 YYREEE (reference sequence). V was shortened by 1 base and J by 1 base, with 8 bases between the two germline ends. The CDR3 spans 14 residues. CDR3 bases: TGTGCCAGCAGCTTGAAAACGGGGAACACTGAAGCTTTCTTT. Its translation: CASSLKTGNTEAFF.

This rearrangement joins TRBV10-2 to TRBJ1-1; TRBD1 agrees at 7 bases. Germline CDR1 and CDR2: WSHSY and SAAADI. V shed 6 bases, J shed 4 bases, and the junction held 8 bases outside the gene matches. The CDR3 is 14 amino acids. The CDR3 DNA follows: TGCGCCAGCAGGGCCGACAGGGCTAGCACTGAAGCTTTCTTT. Translated: CASRADRASTEAFF.

The chain couples TRBV19 to TRBJ1-5; the D gene is possibly TRBD1 (5 bases). The CDR3 contains 14 residues. CDR1 is LNHDA, CDR2 SQIVND, per germline (reference sequence). The ends were cut back, 3 bases at V and 3 bases at J, with 9 bases in the middle. In DNA form, the CDR3 reads TGTGCCAGTAGTATTTCAGGGTACAATCAGCCCCAGCATTTT. Its protein product is CASSISGYNQPQHF.

The table lists this clone with a few counts. This sequence joins TRBV7-2 and TRBJ1-5, with 8 bases fitting TRBD1. The CDR3 has 15 residues. Germline V gives CDR1 SGHTA, CDR2 FQGNSA. V lost 4 bases, J lost 4 bases, and 6 bases stayed unmatched. CDR3 amino acids: CASSSGQGGNQPQHF. Here the CDR3 DNA reads TGTGCCAGCAGCTCAGGACAGGGCGGGAATCAGCCCCAGCATTTT.

The CDR3 nucleotides are TGCGCCAGCAGCTTGGATTCAGGGGCCTTTGAAGCTTTCTTT. Translated: CASSLDSGAFEAFF. The chain is built from TRBV5-1 and TRBJ1-1, with a weak D call TRBD1 (6 bases). From germline, CDR1 is SGHRS and CDR2 YFSETQ. Trimming removed 0 bases at V and 7 bases at J, with 13 bases between. This CDR3 is built from 14 residues.

This clone has a single count. The chain carries TRBV19 and TRBJ1-1, with TRBD1 as a possible D gene (6 bases). Trimming left V 6 bases short and J 1 base short, with 15 bases between. Looked up from germline, CDR1 is LNHDA and CDR2 is SQIVND (reference sequence). The CDR3 is made up of 15 amino acids. In nucleotides, the CDR3 is TGTGCCAGTAGACAGACCTCCAGGGGGAACACTGAAGCTTTCTTT. The encoded protein is CASRQTSRGNTEAFF.

This clone appeared a few times. This rearrangement joins TRBV28 to TRBJ2-5; D is unclear. CDR1 is MDHEN, CDR2 SYDVKM, per germline. V dropped 5 bases and J dropped 5 bases, with 9 bases sitting between them. The CDR3 spans 12 residues. The CDR3 nucleotides read TGTGCCAGCAGTCCCCCCAGGGAGACCCAGTACTTC. It translates to CASSPPRETQYF.

CDR3 sequence reads: CAISDPTGVGEKLFF. CDR3 bases: TGTGCCATCAGTGACCCGACAGGGGTGGGCGAAAAACTGTTTTTT. J is TRBJ1-4 and V is TRBV10-3; 8 bases agree with TRBD1. The CDR3 length is 15 residues. Germline values: CDR1 ENHRY, CDR2 SYGVKD. The V and J ends lost 3 bases and 8 bases, in that order; junction bases with no gene match: 8.

This chain joins TRBV30 and TRBJ1-4; 9 bases align to TRBD1. In germline, CDR1 is GTSNPN, CDR2 SVGIG (reference sequence). CDR3 length: 16 residues. V lost 7 bases to trimming and J lost 1 base; unmatched junction nucleotides: 10. The CDR3 DNA sequence: TGTGCCTCCCTCGGACAGGGGAGAAAAACTAATGAAAAACTGTTTTTT. Residues: CASLGQGRKTNEKLFF.

The chain joins TRBV19 to TRBJ1-2, with 8 bases fitting TRBD1. J was trimmed by 8 bases and V by 5 bases; bases with no gene match: 16. The CDR3 spans 16 residues. Germline assignment: CDR1 LNHDA and CDR2 SQIVND (reference sequence). This chain's CDR3 is CASSFRGQGWMGGYTF. CDR3 nucleotides: TGTGCCAGTAGTTTCCGCGGACAGGGATGGATGGGGGGCTACACCTTC. Full variable domain (rest looked up from reference TRBV19 and TRBJ1-2): DGGITQSPKYLFRKEGQNVTLSCEQNLNHDAMYWYRQDPGQGLRLIYYSQIVNDFQKGDIAEGYSVSREKKESFPLTVTSAQKNPTAFYLCASSFRGQGWMGGYTFGSGTRLTVV.

The chain employs TRBV10-3 and TRBJ1-2; D call uncertain. Germline lookup yields CDR1 ENHRY and CDR2 SYGVKD. The CDR3 is made up of 12 amino acids. V lost 3 bases to trimming and J lost 6 bases, with 8 bases between them. DNA of the CDR3: TGTGCCATCAGTGAAGCTCCGGATGGCTACACCTTC. Its translation is CAISEAPDGYTF.

This chain uses TRBV9 with TRBJ1-1; TRBD1 might be the D (6 bases). Trimming shortened V by 4 bases and J by 4 bases, and 17 bases separated the two germline ends. In germline, CDR1 is SGDLS, CDR2 YYNGEE. This CDR3 has 15 amino acids. CDR3 sequence: CASSPARGIGTEAFF. The DNA of the CDR3 is TGTGCCAGCAGCCCCGCTAGGGGGATTGGCACTGAAGCTTTCTTT.

This clone is a singleton in its sample. The genes are TRBV3-1 (or the pseudogene TRBV3-2) and TRBJ2-2; no reliable D call. CDR3 length: 14 residues. Germline V gives CDR1 LGHDT, CDR2 YNNKEL (reference sequence). The V gene lost 0 bases and the J gene lost 5 bases, with 7 bases spanning the gap. In DNA form, the CDR3 reads TGTGCCAGCAGCCAAGATAGAAGAACCGGGGAGCTGTTTTTT. Amino acids: CASSQDRRTGELFF.

This chain links TRBV5-1 with TRBJ2-2; D possibly corresponds to TRBD2 (5 bases). This CDR3 region has 14 residues. CDR1 SGHRS and CDR2 YFSETQ come from the germline V gene. The V gene lost 4 bases and the J gene lost 7 bases, with 14 bases spanning the gap. The CDR3 sequence is CASSPGVQGGELFF. CDR3 nucleotide sequence: TGCGCCAGCAGCCCCGGGGTTCAAGGCGGGGAGCTGTTTTTT.

This clone was observed a handful of times. This chain connects TRBV28 to TRBJ1-6; 9 bases line up with TRBD1. V shed 7 bases, J shed 6 bases, and the junction held 13 bases outside the gene matches. Germline V gene lookup returns CDR1 MDHEN and CDR2 SYDVKM. CDR3 size: 17 residues. The CDR3 sequence: CASTKPGQGVRNSPLHF. The CDR3 region has the DNA TGTGCCAGCACCAAACCGGGACAGGGTGTTCGTAATTCACCCCTCCACTTT.

This chain uses TRBV7-9 with TRBJ2-1; possible D gene TRBD2, 5 bases. In germline, CDR1 is SEHNR, CDR2 FQNEAQ (reference sequence). Trimming left V 3 bases short and J 7 bases short, with 10 bases between. The CDR3 covers 13 residues. Here the CDR3 reads CASSFGGRNEQFF. The DNA for the CDR3 is TGTGCCAGCAGCTTCGGAGGAAGGAATGAGCAGTTCTTC.

CDR3 in DNA: TGTGCCAGCAGACCGGGACAGGGGGTTGTCTATGGCTACACCTTC. Its translation is CASRPGQGVVYGYTF. The rearrangement joins TRBV6-5 to TRBJ1-2; 11 bases are a match to TRBD1. The J segment lost 4 bases and the V segment lost 6 bases, leaving 7 bases of the junction unmatched. The CDR3 totals 15 residues. Germline V CDR1 and CDR2: MNHEY, SVGAGI.

The rearrangement joins TRBV9 to TRBJ1-6; TRBD1 might be the D (5 bases). Germline-derived CDR1 and CDR2 are SGDLS and YYNGEE. V was cut by 3 bases and J by 4 bases, with 17 bases left in between. This CDR3 is built from 17 residues. Written as DNA, the CDR3 is TGTGCCAGCAGCGGTCAGGGTTTCTCCCCTTATAATTCACCCCTCCACTTT. Its protein is CASSGQGFSPYNSPLHF.

The rearrangement joins TRBV19 to TRBJ1-5, with no clear D. Trimming pared 5 bases from V and 2 bases from J, leaving 16 bases between. Germline CDR1 LNHDA, CDR2 SQIVND (reference sequence). This CDR3 is built from 16 residues. The CDR3 spells CASSAGFFGGNQPQHF. CDR3 DNA sequence: TGTGCCAGTAGTGCCGGGTTTTTTGGAGGCAATCAGCCCCAGCATTTT.

A note on this clone: An end of the junction differs from the germline gene, which may be a read error. The CDR3 bases are TGCAGTGCCCCGACAGGGGAGCCGTTCTTC. Its translation: CSAPTGEPFF. The chain employs TRBV20-1 and TRBJ2-1, with TRBD1 identical over 8 bases. Germline CDR1 reads DFQATT; CDR2 reads SNEGSKA (reference sequence). The CDR3 has 10 amino acids.